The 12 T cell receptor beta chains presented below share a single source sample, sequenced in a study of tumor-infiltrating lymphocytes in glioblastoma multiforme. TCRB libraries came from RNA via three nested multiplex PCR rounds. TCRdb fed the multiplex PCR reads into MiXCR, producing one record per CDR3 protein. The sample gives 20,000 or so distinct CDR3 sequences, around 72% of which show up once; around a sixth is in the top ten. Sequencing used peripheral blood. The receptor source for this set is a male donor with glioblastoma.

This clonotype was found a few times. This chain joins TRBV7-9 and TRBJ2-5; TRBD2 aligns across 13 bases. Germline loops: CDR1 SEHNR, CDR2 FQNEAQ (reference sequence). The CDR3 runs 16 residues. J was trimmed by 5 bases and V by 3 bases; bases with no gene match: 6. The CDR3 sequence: CASSFGGLAGAETQYF. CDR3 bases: TGTGCCAGCAGCTTCGGCGGACTAGCGGGAGCGGAGACCCAGTACTTC.

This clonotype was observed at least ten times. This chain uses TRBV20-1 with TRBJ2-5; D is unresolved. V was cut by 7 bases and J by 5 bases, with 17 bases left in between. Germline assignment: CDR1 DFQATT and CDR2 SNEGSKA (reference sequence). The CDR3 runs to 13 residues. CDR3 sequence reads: CSGLGKSLETQYF. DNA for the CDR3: TGCAGTGGGCTGGGGAAAAGTCTGGAGACCCAGTACTTC.

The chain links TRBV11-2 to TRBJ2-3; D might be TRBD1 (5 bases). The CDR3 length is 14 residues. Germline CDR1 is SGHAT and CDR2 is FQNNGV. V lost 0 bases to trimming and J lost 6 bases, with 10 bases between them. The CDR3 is CASSLDGASDTQYF. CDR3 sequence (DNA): TGTGCCAGCAGCTTAGATGGGGCATCGGATACGCAGTATTTT.

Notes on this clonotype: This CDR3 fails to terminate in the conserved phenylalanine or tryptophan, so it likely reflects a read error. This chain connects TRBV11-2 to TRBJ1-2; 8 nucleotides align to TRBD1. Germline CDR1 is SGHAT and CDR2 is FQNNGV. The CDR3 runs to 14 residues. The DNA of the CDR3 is TGTGCCAGCGGCTTAGTACAGGGGGACAACGGCTACACCTCC. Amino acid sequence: CASGLVQGDNGYTS.

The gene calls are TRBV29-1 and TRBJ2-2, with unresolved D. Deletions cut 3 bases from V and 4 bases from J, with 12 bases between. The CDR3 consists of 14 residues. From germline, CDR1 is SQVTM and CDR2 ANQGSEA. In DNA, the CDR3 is TGCAGCGTTGACAGAGTGAAGGGCACCGGGGAGCTGTTTTTT. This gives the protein CSVDRVKGTGELFF.

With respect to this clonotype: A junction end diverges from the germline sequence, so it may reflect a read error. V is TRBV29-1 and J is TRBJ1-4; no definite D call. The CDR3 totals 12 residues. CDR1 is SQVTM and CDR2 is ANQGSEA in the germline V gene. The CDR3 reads CSVEGVGKKLFF. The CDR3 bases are TGCAGCGTAGAAGGAGTTGGTAAAAAACTGTTCTTT.

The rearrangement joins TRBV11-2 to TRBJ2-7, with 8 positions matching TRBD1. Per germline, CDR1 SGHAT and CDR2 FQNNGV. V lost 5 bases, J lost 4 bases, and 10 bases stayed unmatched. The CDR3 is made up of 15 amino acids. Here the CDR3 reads CASSVSQDREYEQYF. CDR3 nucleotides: TGTGCCAGCAGCGTATCCCAGGACAGGGAATACGAGCAGTACTTC.

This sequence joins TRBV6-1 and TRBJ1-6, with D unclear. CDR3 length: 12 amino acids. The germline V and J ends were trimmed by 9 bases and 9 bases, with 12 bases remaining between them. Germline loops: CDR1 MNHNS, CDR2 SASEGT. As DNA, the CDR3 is TGTGCCAGTGCCGGAAGGACTTCACCCCTCCACTTT. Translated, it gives CASAGRTSPLHF.

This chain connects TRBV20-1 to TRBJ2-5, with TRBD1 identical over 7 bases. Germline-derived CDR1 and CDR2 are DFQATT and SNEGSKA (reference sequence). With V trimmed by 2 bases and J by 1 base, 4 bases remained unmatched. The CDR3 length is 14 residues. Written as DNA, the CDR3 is TGCAGTGCTAGACCCGGGACAGCCCAAGAGACCCAGTACTTC. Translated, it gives CSARPGTAQETQYF.

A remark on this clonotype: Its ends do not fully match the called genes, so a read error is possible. The CDR3 sequence: CSVVEPSGTDTQYF. CDR3 in DNA: TGCAGCGTTGTTGAGCCTAGCGGCACAGATACACAGTATTTT. The chain has TRBV29-1 and TRBJ2-3; 7 bases agree with TRBD2. Germline V gene data show CDR1 as SQVTM and CDR2 as ANQGSEA. The CDR3 consists of 14 residues.

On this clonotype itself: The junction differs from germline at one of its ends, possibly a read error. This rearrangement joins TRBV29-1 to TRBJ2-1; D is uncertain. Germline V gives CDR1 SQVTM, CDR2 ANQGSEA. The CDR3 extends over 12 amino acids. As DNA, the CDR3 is TGCATCGTTGACGTGGTCCTCAATGAGCAGTTCTTC. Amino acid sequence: CIVDVVLNEQFF.

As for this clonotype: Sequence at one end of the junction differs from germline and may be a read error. The CDR3, as DNA: TGTGCCAGCATCTTAGTGCCCTCTAGAGACACCATATATTTT. Its translation: CASILVPSRDTIYF. The V and J genes are TRBV11-2 and TRBJ1-3; D gene unclear. The length of the CDR3 is 14 residues. Germline assignment: CDR1 SGHAT and CDR2 FQNNGV.